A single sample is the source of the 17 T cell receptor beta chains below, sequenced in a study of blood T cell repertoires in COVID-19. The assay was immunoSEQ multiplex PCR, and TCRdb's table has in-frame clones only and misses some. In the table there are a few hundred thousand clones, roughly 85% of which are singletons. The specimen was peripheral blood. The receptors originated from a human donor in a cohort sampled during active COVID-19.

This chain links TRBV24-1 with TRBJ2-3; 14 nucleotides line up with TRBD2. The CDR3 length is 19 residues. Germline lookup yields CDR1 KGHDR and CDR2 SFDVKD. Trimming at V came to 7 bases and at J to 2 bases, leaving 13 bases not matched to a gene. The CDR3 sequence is CATSVTPGLAGEHTDTQYF. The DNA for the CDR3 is TGTGCCACCAGCGTGACTCCGGGACTAGCGGGGGAACACACAGATACGCAGTATTTT.

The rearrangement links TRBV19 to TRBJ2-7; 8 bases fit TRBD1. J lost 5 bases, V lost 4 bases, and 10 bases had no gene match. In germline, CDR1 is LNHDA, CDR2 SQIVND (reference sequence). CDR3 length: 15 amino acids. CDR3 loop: CASSTPNRGENEQYF. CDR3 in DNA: TGTGCCAGTAGTACCCCTAACAGGGGGGAGAACGAGCAGTACTTC.

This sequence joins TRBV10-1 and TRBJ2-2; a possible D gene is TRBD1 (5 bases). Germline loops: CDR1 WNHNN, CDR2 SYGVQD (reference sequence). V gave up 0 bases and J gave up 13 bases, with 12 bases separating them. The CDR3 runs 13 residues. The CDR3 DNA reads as TGCGCCAGCAGTGAGTCAGACCTGGGGCGGCTGTTTTTT. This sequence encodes CASSESDLGRLFF.

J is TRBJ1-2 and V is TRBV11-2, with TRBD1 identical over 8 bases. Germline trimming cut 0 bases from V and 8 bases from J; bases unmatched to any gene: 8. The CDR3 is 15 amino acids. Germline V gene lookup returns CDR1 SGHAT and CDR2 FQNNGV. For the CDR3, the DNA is TGTGCCAGCAGCTTAGAGGGGAGCAGGGGGCAAGGCTACACCTTC. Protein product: CASSLEGSRGQGYTF.

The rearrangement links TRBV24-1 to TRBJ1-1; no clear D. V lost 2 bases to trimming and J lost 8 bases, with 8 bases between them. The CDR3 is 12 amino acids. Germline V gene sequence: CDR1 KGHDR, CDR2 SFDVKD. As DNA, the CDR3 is TGTGCCACCAGTGATTCAGGAAGGGAAGCTTTCTTT. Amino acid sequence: CATSDSGREAFF.

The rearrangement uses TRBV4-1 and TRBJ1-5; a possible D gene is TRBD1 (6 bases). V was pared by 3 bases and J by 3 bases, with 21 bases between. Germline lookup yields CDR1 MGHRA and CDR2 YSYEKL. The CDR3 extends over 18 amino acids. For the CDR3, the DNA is TGCGCCAGCAGCCAGGCTAGCCTCCGGCAGGGGCTCAATCAGCCCCAGCATTTT. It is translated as CASSQASLRQGLNQPQHF.

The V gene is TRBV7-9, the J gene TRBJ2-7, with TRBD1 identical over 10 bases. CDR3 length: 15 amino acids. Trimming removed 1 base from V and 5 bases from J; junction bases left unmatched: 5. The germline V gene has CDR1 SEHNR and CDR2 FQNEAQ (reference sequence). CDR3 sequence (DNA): TGTGCCAGCAGCTTAGGGGACAGGGGTTCCCACGAGCAGTACTTC. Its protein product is CASSLGDRGSHEQYF.

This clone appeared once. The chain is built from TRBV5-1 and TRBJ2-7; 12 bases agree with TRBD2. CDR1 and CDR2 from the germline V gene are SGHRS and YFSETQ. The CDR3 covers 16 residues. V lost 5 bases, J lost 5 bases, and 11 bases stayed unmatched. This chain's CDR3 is CASRLAGGHVSDEQYF. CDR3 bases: TGCGCCAGCAGACTAGCGGGGGGCCATGTCAGCGACGAGCAGTACTTC.

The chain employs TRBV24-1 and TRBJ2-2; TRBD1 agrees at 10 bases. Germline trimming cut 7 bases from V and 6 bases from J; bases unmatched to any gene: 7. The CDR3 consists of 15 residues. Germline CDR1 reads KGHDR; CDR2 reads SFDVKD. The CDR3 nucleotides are TGTGCCACCAGGGATAGACAGGGGGCCTCCGGGGAGCTGTTTTTT. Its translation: CATRDRQGASGELFF.

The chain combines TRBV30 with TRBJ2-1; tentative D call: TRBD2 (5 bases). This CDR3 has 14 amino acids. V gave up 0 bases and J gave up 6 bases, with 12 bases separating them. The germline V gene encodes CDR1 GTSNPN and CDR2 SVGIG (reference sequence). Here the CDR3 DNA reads TGTGCCTGGAGTGTACTAGGTGGGGTCAATGAGCAGTTCTTC. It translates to CAWSVLGGVNEQFF.

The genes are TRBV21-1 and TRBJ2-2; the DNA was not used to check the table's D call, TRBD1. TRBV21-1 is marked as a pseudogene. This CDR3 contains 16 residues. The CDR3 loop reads CASSTMGQENTGELFF. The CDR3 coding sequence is TGTGCCAGCAGCACAATGGGACAGGAGAACACCGGGGAGCTGTTTTTT.

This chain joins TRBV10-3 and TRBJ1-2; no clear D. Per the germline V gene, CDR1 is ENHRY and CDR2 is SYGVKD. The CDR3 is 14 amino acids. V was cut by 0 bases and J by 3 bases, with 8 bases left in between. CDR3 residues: CAISESNIYYGYTF. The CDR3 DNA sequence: TGTGCCATCAGTGAGTCGAACATCTACTATGGCTACACCTTC.

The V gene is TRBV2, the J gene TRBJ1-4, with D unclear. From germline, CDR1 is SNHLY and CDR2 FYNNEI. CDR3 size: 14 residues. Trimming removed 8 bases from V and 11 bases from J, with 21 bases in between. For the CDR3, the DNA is TGTGCCAGCCGAAGCCAAACCCCGGGTGAGAAACTGTTTTTT. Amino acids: CASRSQTPGEKLFF.

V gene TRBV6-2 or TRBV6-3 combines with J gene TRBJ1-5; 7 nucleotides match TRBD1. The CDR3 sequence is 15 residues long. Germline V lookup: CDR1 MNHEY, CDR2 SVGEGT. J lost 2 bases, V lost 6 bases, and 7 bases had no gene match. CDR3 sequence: CASSLHRGGNQPQHF. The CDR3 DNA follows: TGTGCCAGCAGCCTCCACAGGGGCGGCAATCAGCCCCAGCATTTT.

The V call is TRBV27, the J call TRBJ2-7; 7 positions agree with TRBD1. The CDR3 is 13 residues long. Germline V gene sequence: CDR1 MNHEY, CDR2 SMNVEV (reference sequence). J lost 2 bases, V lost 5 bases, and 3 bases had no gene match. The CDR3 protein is CASSRQGPYEQYF. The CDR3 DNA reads TGTGCCAGCAGTCGACAGGGTCCCTACGAGCAGTACTTC.

The CDR3: CASSPGAKNTEAFF. The CDR3, as DNA: TGTGCCAGCAGCCCAGGGGCCAAGAACACTGAAGCTTTCTTT. The rearrangement uses TRBV9 and TRBJ1-1; maybe TRBD1 (6 bases). Germline V lookup: CDR1 SGDLS, CDR2 YYNGEE. There are 14 residues in the CDR3. V was clipped by 4 bases and J by 1 base, with 11 bases between them.

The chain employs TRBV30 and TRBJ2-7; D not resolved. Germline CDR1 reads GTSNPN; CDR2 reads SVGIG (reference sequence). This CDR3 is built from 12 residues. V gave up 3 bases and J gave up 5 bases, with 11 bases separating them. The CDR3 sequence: CAWSRTLNEQYF. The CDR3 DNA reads TGTGCCTGGAGCCGTACTTTGAACGAGCAGTACTTC.